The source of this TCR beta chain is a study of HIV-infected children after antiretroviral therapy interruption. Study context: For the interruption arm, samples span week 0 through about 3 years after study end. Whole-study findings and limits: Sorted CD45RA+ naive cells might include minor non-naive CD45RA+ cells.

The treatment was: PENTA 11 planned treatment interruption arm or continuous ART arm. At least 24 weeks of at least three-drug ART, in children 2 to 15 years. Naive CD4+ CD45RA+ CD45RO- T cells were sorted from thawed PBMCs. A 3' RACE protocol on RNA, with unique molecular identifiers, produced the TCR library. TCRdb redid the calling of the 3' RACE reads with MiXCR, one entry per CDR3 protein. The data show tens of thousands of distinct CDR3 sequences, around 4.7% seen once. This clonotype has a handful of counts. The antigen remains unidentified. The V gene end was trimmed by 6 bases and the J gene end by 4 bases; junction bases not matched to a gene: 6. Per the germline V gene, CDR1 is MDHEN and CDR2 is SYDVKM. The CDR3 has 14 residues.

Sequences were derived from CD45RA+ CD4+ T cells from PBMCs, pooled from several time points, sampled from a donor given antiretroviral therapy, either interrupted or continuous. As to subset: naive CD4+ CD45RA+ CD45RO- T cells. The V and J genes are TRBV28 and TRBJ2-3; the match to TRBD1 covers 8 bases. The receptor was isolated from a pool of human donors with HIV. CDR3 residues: CASSPGQGPDTQYF. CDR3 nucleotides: TGTGCCAGCAGCCCTGGACAGGGACCAGATACGCAGTATTTT.